Included here is one T cell receptor beta chain sequence, with context. The data derive from a study of CD8 T cells in Susac syndrome. Random hexamers were used to reverse transcribe the RNA input (0.5 to 1 ug). Across 54 Vbeta and 13 Jbeta, TCR beta CDR3 was amplified with immunoSEQ multiplex PCR. TCRdb processed the immunoSEQ multiplex PCR reads anew with MiXCR; each CDR3 protein has one entry. The table lists tens of thousands of distinct CDR3 sequences, about 95% of them singletons. TCR beta sequencing was performed on blood CD8+ and CD4+ T cells. Included as multiple sclerosis controls were treatment-naive patients who had stable or active relapsing-remitting disease. The CD8+ and CD4+ T cells were negatively isolated, with the TEMRA cells enriched by FACS. Per germline, CDR1 SQVTM and CDR2 ANQGSEA. Losses at the gene ends were 3 bases for V and 7 bases for J; bases not matched to a gene: 11. The CDR3 totals 14 residues.

This sequence was found in a human donor with multiple sclerosis. V gene TRBV29-1 combines with J gene TRBJ2-5; TRBD2 matches at 7 bases. The sequenced material came from CD8+ T cells from PBMCs. CDR3 in DNA: TGCAGCGTTGATCGAGGGGAGGGATTGACGACCCAGTACTTC. Encoded protein: CSVDRGEGLTTQYF.